Below, 14 T cell receptor beta chains from the same sample are listed, as sequenced in a study of blood T cell repertoires in COVID-19. Data came from immunoSEQ multiplex PCR; TCRdb stores just in-frame clones and leaves some out. The sample includes some 97,000 clones, approximately 91% seen only once; the top ten take 2% to 2.5%. Sequenced: peripheral blood. The receptors shown here come from a man aged 50 or older with active COVID-19.

The DNA for the CDR3 is TGTGCCAGTAGGGGGGGACTAGCGGGGACCAATGAGCAGTTCTTC. Protein product: CASRGGLAGTNEQFF. The chain joins TRBV19 to TRBJ2-1; 13 bases match TRBD2. Trimming took 6 bases from V and 6 from J; bases not matched to a gene: 5. The CDR3 sequence is 15 residues long. Per the germline V gene, CDR1 is LNHDA and CDR2 is SQIVND (reference sequence).

V and J are TRBV18 and TRBJ2-1; TRBD1 aligns across 8 bases. V trimming: 3 bases; J trimming: 15 bases; junction bases outside the gene matches: 10. The CDR3 sequence is 13 residues long. CDR1 and CDR2 (germline): KGHSH, LQKENI. The DNA of the CDR3 is TGTGCCAGCTCACCGTGGACAGGGCAGATGTTGTTCTTC. This gives the protein CASSPWTGQMLFF.

V is TRBV14 and J is TRBJ2-1; 8 bases align to TRBD2. The length of the CDR3 is 14 residues. Trimming took 1 base from V and 9 from J; bases not matched to a gene: 5. Germline V gives CDR1 SGHDN, CDR2 FVKESK. CDR3: CASSQGGSGVEQFF. The CDR3 DNA reads TGTGCCAGCAGCCAAGGCGGTAGCGGGGTTGAGCAGTTCTTC.

The gene calls are TRBV7-2 and TRBJ2-3; no clear D. The CDR3 loop spans 16 amino acids. V was shortened by 1 base and J by 0 bases, with 11 bases between the two germline ends. The germline gives CDR1 SGHTA, CDR2 FQGNSA. Written as DNA, the CDR3 is TGTGCCAGCAGCTTAGGTCTAACCACTAGCACAGATACGCAGTATTTT. Protein sequence: CASSLGLTTSTDTQYF.

The chain is built from TRBV24-1 and TRBJ2-1; 12 bases line up with TRBD1. The CDR3 is 18 amino acids. Germline V gene sequence: CDR1 KGHDR, CDR2 SFDVKD. J was trimmed by 7 bases and V by 2 bases; bases with no gene match: 11. CDR3: CATSDSHAGTGGLNEQFF. The CDR3 nucleotides are TGTGCCACCAGTGATTCCCACGCCGGGACAGGGGGCCTGAATGAGCAGTTCTTC.

The chain uses TRBV11-3 and TRBJ2-5; D ambiguous. The V end was cut by 4 bases, the J end by 2 bases, with 8 bases between. Germline V gives CDR1 SGHNT, CDR2 YENEEA. There are 13 residues in the CDR3. CDR3 protein: CASSYEKQETQYF. The CDR3 nucleotides are TGTGCCAGCAGCTATGAGAAACAAGAGACCCAGTACTTC.

This clone occurred once. The chain uses TRBV7-2 and TRBJ2-7; TRBD1 matches 10 bases. J lost 1 base, V lost 3 bases, and 3 bases had no gene match. The germline CDR1 and CDR2 sequences are SGHTA and FQGNSA. The CDR3 runs to 15 residues. CDR3 bases: TGTGCCAGCAGCTTGGGGACAGGGGCTTCCTACGAGCAGTACTTC. Its translation is CASSLGTGASYEQYF.

The V gene is TRBV6-5, the J gene TRBJ1-2; unclear D gene. The CDR3 length is 13 residues. Trimming removed 5 bases from V and 2 bases from J, with 9 bases in between. Germline V gene lookup returns CDR1 MNHEY and CDR2 SVGAGI. CDR3 loop: CASSPVFNYGYTF. CDR3 bases: TGTGCCAGCAGTCCCGTTTTCAACTATGGCTACACCTTC.

V and J are TRBV6-2 or TRBV6-3 and TRBJ1-3; a possible D gene is TRBD1 (6 bases). Deletions cut 6 bases from V and 0 bases from J, with 18 bases between. The CDR3 is 17 amino acids. Germline CDR1 and CDR2: MNHEY and SVGEGT. The CDR3 here is CASSRTGTPYSGNTIYF. CDR3 coding DNA: TGTGCCAGCAGCCGAACCGGGACACCGTACTCTGGAAACACCATATATTTT.

The chain combines TRBV5-1 with TRBJ1-6, with D tentatively TRBD1 (5 bases). The V end was cut by 6 bases, the J end by 7 bases, with 17 bases between. Germline values: CDR1 SGHRS, CDR2 YFSETQ. CDR3 length equals 15 residues. In DNA, the CDR3 is TGCGCCAGCACAACTGGCCACGGGGGAAATTCACCCCTCCACTTT. As protein: CASTTGHGGNSPLHF.

This clone showed up just once. The chain is built from TRBV5-4 and TRBJ2-7; 11 positions match TRBD1. This CDR3 is 15 amino acids long. The trim removed 4 bases at V and 5 bases at J, leaving 8 bases unmatched. Germline lookup yields CDR1 SGHNT and CDR2 YYREEE (reference sequence). The CDR3: CASSRTGGELHEQYF. CDR3 DNA sequence: TGTGCCAGCAGCCGGACAGGGGGCGAACTCCACGAGCAGTACTTC.

The V call is TRBV12-3 or TRBV12-4, the J call TRBJ1-2; 7 nucleotides match TRBD1. J lost 8 bases, V lost 3 bases, and 3 bases had no gene match. This CDR3 has 12 residues. CDR3 nucleotide sequence: TGTGCCAGCAGTTTTCAGGGGGAAGGCTACACCTTC. The encoded protein is CASSFQGEGYTF.

The rearrangement joins TRBV12-5 to TRBJ2-5; unclear D gene. This CDR3 comprises 14 residues. V gave up 5 bases and J gave up 2 bases, with 12 bases separating them. Germline V gene data show CDR1 as LGHNT and CDR2 as FRNRAP. Here the CDR3 reads CASGPRGGQETQYF. The DNA of the CDR3 is TGTGCTAGTGGTCCCCGAGGCGGACAAGAGACCCAGTACTTC.

The rearrangement uses TRBV12-3 or TRBV12-4 and TRBJ1-4; weak D call: TRBD1 (6 bases). The CDR3 contains 11 residues. V was shortened by 11 bases and J by 8 bases, with 12 bases between the two germline ends. CDR3 loop: CACATGEKLFF. The CDR3, as DNA: TGTGCCTGTGCAACAGGGGAAAAACTGTTTTTT.